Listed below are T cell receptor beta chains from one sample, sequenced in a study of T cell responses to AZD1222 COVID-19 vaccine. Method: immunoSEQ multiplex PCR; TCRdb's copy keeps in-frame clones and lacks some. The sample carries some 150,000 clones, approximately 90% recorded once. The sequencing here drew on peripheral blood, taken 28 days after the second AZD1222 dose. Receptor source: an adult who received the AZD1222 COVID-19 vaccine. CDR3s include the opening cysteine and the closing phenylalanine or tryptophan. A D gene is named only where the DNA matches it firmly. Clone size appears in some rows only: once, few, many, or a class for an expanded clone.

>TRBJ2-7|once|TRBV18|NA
TGTGCCAGCTCACCGTCCATCGGGGGTCTCTCCTACGAGCAGTACTTC
CASSPSIGGLSYEQYF
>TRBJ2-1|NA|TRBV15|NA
TGTGCCACCAGCAGGGGGGTAAAGCAGTTCTTC
CATSRGVKQFF
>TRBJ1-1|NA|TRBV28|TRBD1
TGTGCCAGCAGAGATCAGGGGGGGAACACTGAAGCTTTCTTT
CASRDQGGNTEAFF
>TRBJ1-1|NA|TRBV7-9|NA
TGTGCCAGCAGCTTAGTAGGGTTGAGAACTGAAGCTTTCTTT
CASSLVGLRTEAFF
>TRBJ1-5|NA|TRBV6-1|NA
TGTGCCAGCAGTGACAGGGGCAATCAGCCCCAGCATTTT
CASSDRGNQPQHF
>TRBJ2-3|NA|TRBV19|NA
TGTGCCAGTCAGGACACGGGAAGCACAGATACGCAGTATTTT
CASQDTGSTDTQYF
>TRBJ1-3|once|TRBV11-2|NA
TGTGCCAGCAGCTCCGCGGGGACGGGAAGAAACACCATATATTTT
CASSSAGTGRNTIYF
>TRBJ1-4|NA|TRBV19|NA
TGTGCCAGTAGTATTTTGGTAACAGGATTTAATGAAAAACTGTTTTTT
CASSILVTGFNEKLFF
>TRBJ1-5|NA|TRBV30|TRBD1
TGTGCCTGGAGTGTAGATGAGGGGGCACTTCAGCCCCAGCATTTT
CAWSVDEGALQPQHF
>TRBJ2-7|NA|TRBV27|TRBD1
TGTGCCAGCTTAACGAGACAGGGTGCCTACGAGCAGTACTTC
CASLTRQGAYEQYF
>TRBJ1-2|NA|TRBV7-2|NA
TGTGCCAGCAGTTTGGGACCTTCGCTCTCTAACTATGGCTACACCTTC
CASSLGPSLSNYGYTF
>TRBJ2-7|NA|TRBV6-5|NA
TGTGCCAGCAGTTACTCGTTCGGGGAGCAGTACTTC
CASSYSFGEQYF
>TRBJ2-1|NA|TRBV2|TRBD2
TGTGGCGTAGCGGGAGGTATGAATGAGCAGTTCTTC
CGVAGGMNEQFF
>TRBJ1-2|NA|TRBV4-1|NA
TGCGCCAGCAGCCAAGTTATACAGGACAACTATGGCTACACCTTC
CASSQVIQDNYGYTF
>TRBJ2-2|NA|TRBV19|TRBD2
TGTGCCAGTAGTATATTAGGACTAGCAGTCGGGGAGCTGTTTTTT
CASSILGLAVGELFF
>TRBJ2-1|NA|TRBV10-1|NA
TGCGCCAGCAGTGAGTGGGTGACAGAGGGACCGGATGAGCAGTTCTTC
CASSEWVTEGPDEQFF
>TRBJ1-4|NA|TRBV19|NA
TGTGCCAGTAGTATGTTGGCAGGGGCCCGTGCAACTAATGAAAAACTGTTTTTT
CASSMLAGARATNEKLFF
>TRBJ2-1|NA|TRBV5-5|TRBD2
TGTGCCAGCAGCTCATCCGGGACTAGCGGGAACTACAATGAGCAGTTCTTC
CASSSSGTSGNYNEQFF
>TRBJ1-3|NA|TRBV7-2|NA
TGTGCCAGCAGCTTAGCCCACCCGACAGGAAGGGATTTT
CASSLAHPTGRDF
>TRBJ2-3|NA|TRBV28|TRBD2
TGTGCCAGCAGTTTCCAGCGGGGGGGCCGAGATACGCAGTATTTT
CASSFQRGGRDTQYF
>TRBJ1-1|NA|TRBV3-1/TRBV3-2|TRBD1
TGTGCCAGCAGCTGGACAGGGGTGAACACTGAAGCTTTCTTT
CASSWTGVNTEAFF
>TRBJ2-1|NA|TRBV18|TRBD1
TGTGCCAGCTCACCACCGGGACAGGGTTCCTACAATGAGCAGTTCTTC
CASSPPGQGSYNEQFF
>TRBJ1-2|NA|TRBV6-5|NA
TGTGCCAGCACGGGAAAGGGCTCTGGCTACACCTTC
CASTGKGSGYTF
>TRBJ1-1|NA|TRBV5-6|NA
TGTGCCAGCAGCTGGGCCTCTACAGGGCGCACTGAAGCTTTCTTT
CASSWASTGRTEAFF
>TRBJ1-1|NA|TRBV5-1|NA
TGCGCCAGCAGCTGGGGGTCCTCATCGAACACTGAAGCTTTCTTT
CASSWGSSSNTEAFF
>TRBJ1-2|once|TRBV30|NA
TGTGCCTGGGGGAACTCAGGGGTGGACTATGGCTACACCTTC
CAWGNSGVDYGYTF
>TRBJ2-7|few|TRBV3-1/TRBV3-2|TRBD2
TGTGCCAGCAGCCAAGATCCGACTAGCGGGAGCTCCTACGAGCAGTACTTC
CASSQDPTSGSSYEQYF
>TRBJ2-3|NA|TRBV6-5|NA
TGTGCCAGCAGGGGGGTAGGGGTTAGCACAGATACGCAGTATTTT
CASRGVGVSTDTQYF
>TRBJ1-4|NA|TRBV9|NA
TGTGCCAGCAGCGAGGGAGGGGGGTGGCCTAATGAAAAACTGTTTTTT
CASSEGGGWPNEKLFF
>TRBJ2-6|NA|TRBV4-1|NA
TGCGCCAGCAGCCAAGAGAGCGCGTCTGGGGCCAACGTCCTGACTTTC
CASSQESASGANVLTF
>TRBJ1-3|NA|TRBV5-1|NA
TGCGCCAGCAGCTCCCTGGGGGGCTCAGGGAACACCATATATTTT
CASSSLGGSGNTIYF
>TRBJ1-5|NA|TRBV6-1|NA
TGTGCCAGCAGTGACGGACCCAGCAATCAGCCCCAGCATTTT
CASSDGPSNQPQHF
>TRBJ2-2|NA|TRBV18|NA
TGTGCCAGCTCCGGGGGGCTTAACGCCGGGGAGCTGTTTTTT
CASSGGLNAGELFF
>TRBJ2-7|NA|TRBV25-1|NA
TGTGCCAGCAGTGATCCCCGGGGAGGGGGCGACGAGCAGTACTTC
CASSDPRGGGDEQYF
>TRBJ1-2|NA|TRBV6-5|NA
TGTGCCAGCAGTTACGGGCGGACCGAGAGCTATGGCTACACCTTC
CASSYGRTESYGYTF
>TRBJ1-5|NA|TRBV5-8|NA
TGTGCCAGCAGCGACCGGGACATCGATCAGCCCCAGCATTTT
CASSDRDIDQPQHF
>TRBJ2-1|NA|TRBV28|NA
TGTGCCAGTTCGACTAACCCCTCTTTCAATGAGCAGTTCTTC
CASSTNPSFNEQFF
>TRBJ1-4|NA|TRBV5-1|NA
TGCGCCAGCAAAACAGGGAAGACTAATGAAAAACTGTTTTTT
CASKTGKTNEKLFF
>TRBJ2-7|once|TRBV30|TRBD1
TGTGCCTGGAGCATCGGGACAGGGACCTACGAGCAGTACTTC
CAWSIGTGTYEQYF
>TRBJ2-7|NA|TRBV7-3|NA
TGTGCCAGCAGCTTAATAGGGAATGGTCACGACGAGCAGTACTTC
CASSLIGNGHDEQYF
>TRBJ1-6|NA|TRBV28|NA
TGTGCCAGCAGCTTGGGAGCCCATTCACCCCTCCACTTT
CASSLGAHSPLHF
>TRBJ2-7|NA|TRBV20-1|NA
TGCAGTGCTAGAGATTATAACGAGCAGTACTTC
CSARDYNEQYF
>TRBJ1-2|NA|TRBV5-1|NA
TGCGCCAGCAGCTTTGGGGGTGTCGGCTACACCTTC
CASSFGGVGYTF
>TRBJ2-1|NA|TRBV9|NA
TGTGCCAGCAGCGTAGGGCTAGCTAATCGAGGCAATGAGCAGTTCTTC
CASSVGLANRGNEQFF
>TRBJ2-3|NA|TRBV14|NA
TGTGCCAGCAGCCCCCTAGGAGGGCGCACAGATACGCAGTATTTT
CASSPLGGRTDTQYF
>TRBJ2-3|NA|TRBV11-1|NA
TGTGCCAGCAACCACAGGGCATCAGGGGCAGATACGCAGTATTTT
CASNHRASGADTQYF